These 7 T cell receptor beta chains originate from one sample sequenced in a study of cytomegalovirus exposure and HLA in healthy donors. Repertoires were generated with immunoSEQ multiplex PCR, while TCRdb's copy carries only in-frame clones and drops some. The repertoire has 240,000 or so clones, around 86% of them found once; the top ten carry over 0.95%. Source material: PBMCs. The receptors shown here come from a woman aged 30 to 39 in good health and CMV-seropositive.

The rearrangement joins TRBV10-3 to TRBJ2-7, with TRBD2 matching 8 bases. V shed 6 bases and J 3 bases; nucleotides not matched to a gene: 7. The germline V gene encodes CDR1 ENHRY and CDR2 SYGVKD. The CDR3 totals 14 residues. CDR3 nucleotides: TGTGCCATCAGGCCCGGACTAGCCGGCTACGAGCAGTACTTC. This codes for CAIRPGLAGYEQYF.

This chain links TRBV29-1 with TRBJ2-7, with D possibly being TRBD2 (5 bases). V was clipped by 4 bases and J by 2 bases, with 6 bases between them. This CDR3 region has 11 residues. Looked up from germline, CDR1 is SQVTM and CDR2 is ANQGSEA. The CDR3 protein is CSVARAYEQYF. The CDR3 DNA sequence: TGCAGCGTTGCGAGGGCCTACGAGCAGTACTTC.

This clone was detected only once. V is TRBV29-1 and J is TRBJ2-7; no firm D call. This CDR3 region has 14 residues. Deletions cut 6 bases from V and 2 bases from J, with 17 bases between. Germline CDR1 SQVTM, CDR2 ANQGSEA. As DNA, the CDR3 is TGCAGCGTGCCAGTTGGTGACAACCCCTACGAGCAGTACTTC. This codes for CSVPVGDNPYEQYF.

The V call is TRBV27, the J call TRBJ2-1; 10 nucleotides match TRBD2. Germline CDR1 and CDR2: MNHEY and SMNVEV (reference sequence). The CDR3 spans 13 residues. After removal of 10 bases from V and 7 bases from J, the junction contained 7 bases not matched to a gene. The CDR3 DNA is TGTGCCACGAGCGGGAGGGCCGGGAATGAGCAGTTCTTC. Its translation: CATSGRAGNEQFF.

The chain employs TRBV20-1 and TRBJ1-1, with D uncertain. In germline, CDR1 is DFQATT, CDR2 SNEGSKA (reference sequence). The CDR3 totals 11 residues. V was shortened by 8 bases and J by 11 bases, with 18 bases between the two germline ends. The CDR3 DNA is TGCAGTCTAGGAGGCTCCAAAGGGGCTTTCTTT. Protein: CSLGGSKGAFF.

V and J are TRBV7-6 and TRBJ2-5; possible D gene TRBD2, 5 bases. Trimming removed 5 bases from V and 0 bases from J, with 16 bases in between. There are 16 residues in the CDR3. Germline CDR1 reads SGHVS; CDR2 reads FNYEAQ. The CDR3 spells CASSPNPGIYQETQYF. DNA for the CDR3: TGTGCCAGCAGCCCGAATCCGGGAATTTACCAAGAGACCCAGTACTTC.

V usage is TRBV4-2 and J usage is TRBJ2-1, with TRBD2 as a possible D gene (6 bases). The CDR3 spans 16 residues. Germline CDR1 reads LGHNA; CDR2 reads YNFKEQ. V was pared by 3 bases and J by 6 bases, with 18 bases between. This chain's CDR3 is CASSQAGGSRFNEQFF. The CDR3 nucleotides read TGTGCCAGCAGCCAGGCCGGGGGATCCAGATTCAATGAGCAGTTCTTC.